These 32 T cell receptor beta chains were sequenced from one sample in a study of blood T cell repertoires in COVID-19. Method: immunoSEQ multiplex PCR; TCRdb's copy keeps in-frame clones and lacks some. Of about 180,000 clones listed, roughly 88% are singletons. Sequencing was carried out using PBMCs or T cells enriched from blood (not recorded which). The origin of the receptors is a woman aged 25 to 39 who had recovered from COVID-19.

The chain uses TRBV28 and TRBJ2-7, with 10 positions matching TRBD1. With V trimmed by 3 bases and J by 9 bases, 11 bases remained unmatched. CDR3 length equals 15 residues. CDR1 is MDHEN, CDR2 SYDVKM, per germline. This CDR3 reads CASSLWGQGNEWQYF. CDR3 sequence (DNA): TGTGCCAGCAGTTTGTGGGGACAGGGGAACGAGTGGCAGTACTTC.

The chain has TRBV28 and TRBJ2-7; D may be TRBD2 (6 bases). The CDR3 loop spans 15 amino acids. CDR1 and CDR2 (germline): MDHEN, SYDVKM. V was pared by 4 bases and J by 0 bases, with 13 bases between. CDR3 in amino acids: CASSSYAGLSYEQYF. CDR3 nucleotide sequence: TGTGCCAGCAGTTCGTATGCGGGACTCTCCTACGAGCAGTACTTC.

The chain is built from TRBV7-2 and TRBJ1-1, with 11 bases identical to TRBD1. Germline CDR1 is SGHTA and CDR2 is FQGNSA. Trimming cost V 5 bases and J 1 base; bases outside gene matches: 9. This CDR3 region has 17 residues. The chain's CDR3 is CASSPGQGAFRNTEAFF. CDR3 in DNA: TGTGCCAGCAGCCCAGGACAGGGGGCCTTTCGGAACACTGAAGCTTTCTTT. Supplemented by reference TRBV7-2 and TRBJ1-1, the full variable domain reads GAGVSQSPSNKVTEKGKDVELRCDPISGHTALYWYRQSLGQGLEFLIYFQGNSAPDKSGLPSDRFSAERTGGSVSTLTIQRTQQEDSAVYLCASSPGQGAFRNTEAFFGQGTRLTVV.

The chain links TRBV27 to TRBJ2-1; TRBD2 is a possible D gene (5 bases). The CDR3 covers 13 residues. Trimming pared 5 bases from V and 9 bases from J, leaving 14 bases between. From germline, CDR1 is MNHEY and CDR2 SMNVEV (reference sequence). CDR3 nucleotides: TGTGCCAGCAGTCCCGATCTAGCTCCTGAGCAGTTCTTC. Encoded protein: CASSPDLAPEQFF.

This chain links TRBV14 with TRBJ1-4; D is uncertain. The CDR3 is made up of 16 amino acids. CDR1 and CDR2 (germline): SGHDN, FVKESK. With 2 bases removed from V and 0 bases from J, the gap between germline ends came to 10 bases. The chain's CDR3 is CASSQNSGATNEKLFF. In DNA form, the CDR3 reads TGTGCCAGCAGCCAAAATTCGGGTGCAACTAATGAAAAACTGTTTTTT. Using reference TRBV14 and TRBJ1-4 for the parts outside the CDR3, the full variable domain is EAGVTQFPSHSVIEKGQTVTLRCDPISGHDNLYWYRRVMGKEIKFLLHFVKESKQDESGMPNNRFLAERTGGTYSTLKVQPAELEDSGVYFCASSQNSGATNEKLFFGSGTQLSVL.

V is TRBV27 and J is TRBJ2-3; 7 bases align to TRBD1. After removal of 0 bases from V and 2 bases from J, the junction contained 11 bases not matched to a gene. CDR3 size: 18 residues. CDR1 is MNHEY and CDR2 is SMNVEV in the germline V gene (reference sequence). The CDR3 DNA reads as TGTGCCAGCAGTTTATCGTCTCGGGGTAGGGGGCCCACAGATACGCAGTATTTT. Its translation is CASSLSSRGRGPTDTQYF.

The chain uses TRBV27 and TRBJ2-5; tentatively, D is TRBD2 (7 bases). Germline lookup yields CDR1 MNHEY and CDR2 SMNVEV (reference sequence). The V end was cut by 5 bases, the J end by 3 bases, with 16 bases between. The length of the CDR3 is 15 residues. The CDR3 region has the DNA TGTGCCAGCAGTATGCGACGGGGGGCCGAAGAGACCCAGTACTTC. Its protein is CASSMRRGAEETQYF.

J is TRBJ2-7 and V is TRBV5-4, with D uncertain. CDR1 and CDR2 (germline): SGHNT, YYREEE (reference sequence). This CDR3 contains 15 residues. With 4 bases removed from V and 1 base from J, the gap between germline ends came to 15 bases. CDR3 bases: TGTGCCAGCAGCCCCCCTGGTGTTAGTTCCTACGAGCAGTACTTC. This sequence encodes CASSPPGVSSYEQYF.

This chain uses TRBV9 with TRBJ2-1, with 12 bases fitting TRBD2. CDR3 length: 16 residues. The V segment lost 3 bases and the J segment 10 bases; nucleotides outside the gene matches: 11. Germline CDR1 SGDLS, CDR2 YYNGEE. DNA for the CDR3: TGTGCCAGCAGCGCGTCCGGGACTAGCGGGCTCCGGGAGCAGTTCTTC. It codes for CASSASGTSGLREQFF.

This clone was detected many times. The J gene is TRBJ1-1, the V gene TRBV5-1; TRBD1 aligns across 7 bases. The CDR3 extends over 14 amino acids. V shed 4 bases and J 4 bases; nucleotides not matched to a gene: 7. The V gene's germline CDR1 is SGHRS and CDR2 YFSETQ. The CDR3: CASSPTGWGTEAFF. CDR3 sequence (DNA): TGCGCCAGCAGCCCGACAGGGTGGGGCACTGAAGCTTTCTTT.

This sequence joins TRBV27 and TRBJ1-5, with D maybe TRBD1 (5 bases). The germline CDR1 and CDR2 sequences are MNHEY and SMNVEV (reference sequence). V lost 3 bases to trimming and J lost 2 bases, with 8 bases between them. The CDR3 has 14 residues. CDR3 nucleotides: TGTGCCAGCAGTTTCAGGGTGGGCAATCAGCCCCAGCATTTT. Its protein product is CASSFRVGNQPQHF.

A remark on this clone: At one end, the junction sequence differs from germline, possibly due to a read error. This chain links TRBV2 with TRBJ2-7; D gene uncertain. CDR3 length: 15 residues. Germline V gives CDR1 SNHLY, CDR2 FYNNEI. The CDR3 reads CASREDLSTFYEQYF. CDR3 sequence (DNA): TGTGCCAGCAGGGAAGATCTGTCAACATTCTACGAGCAGTACTTC.

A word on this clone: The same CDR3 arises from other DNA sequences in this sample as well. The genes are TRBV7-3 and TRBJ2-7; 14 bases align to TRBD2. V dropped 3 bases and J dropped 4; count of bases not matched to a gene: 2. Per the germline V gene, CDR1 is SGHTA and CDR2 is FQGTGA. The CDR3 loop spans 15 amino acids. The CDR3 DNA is TGTGCCAGCAGCTTGGGACTAGCGGGAGCGTACGAGCAGTACTTC. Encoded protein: CASSLGLAGAYEQYF.

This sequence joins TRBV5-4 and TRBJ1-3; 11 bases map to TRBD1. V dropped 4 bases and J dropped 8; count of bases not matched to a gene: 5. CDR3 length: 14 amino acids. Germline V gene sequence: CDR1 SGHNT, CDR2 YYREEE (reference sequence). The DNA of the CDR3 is TGTGCCAGCAGCCTCCGGGACAGGGGGGACACCATATATTTT. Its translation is CASSLRDRGDTIYF.

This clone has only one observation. In DNA form, the CDR3 reads TGTGCCACCAGCAGAGCGTCTGGACAGGCCCAAGAGACCCAGTACTTC. This gives the protein CATSRASGQAQETQYF. This chain uses TRBV15 with TRBJ2-5; 7 bases map to TRBD1. The CDR3 contains 16 residues. Germline lookup yields CDR1 LNHNV and CDR2 YYDKDF (reference sequence). Trimming at V came to 1 base and at J to 1 base, leaving 6 bases not matched to a gene.

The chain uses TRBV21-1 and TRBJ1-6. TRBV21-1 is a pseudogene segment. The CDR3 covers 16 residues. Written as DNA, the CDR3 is TGTGCCAGCAGCAAGAGCCCGGGACTGCATAATTCACCCCTCCACTTT. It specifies CASSKSPGLHNSPLHF.

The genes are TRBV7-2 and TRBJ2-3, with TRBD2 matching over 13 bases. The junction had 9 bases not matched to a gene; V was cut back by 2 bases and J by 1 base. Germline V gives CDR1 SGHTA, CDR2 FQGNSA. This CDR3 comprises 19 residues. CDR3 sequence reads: CASSLSYGLAGDGTDTQYF. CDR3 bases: TGTGCCAGCAGCTTATCGTATGGACTAGCGGGAGACGGCACAGATACGCAGTATTTT.

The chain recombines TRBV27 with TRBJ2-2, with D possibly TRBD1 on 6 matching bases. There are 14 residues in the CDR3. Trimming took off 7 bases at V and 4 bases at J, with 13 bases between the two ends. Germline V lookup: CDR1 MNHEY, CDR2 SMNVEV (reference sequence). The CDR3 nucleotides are TGTGCCAGCATGAATATAGGGGGCACCGGGGAGCTGTTTTTT. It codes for CASMNIGGTGELFF.

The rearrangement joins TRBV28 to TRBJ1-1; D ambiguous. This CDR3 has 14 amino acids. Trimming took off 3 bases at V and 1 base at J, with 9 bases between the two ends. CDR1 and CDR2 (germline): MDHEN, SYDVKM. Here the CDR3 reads CASSFWRQNTEAFF. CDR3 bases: TGTGCCAGCAGTTTCTGGCGGCAGAACACTGAAGCTTTCTTT. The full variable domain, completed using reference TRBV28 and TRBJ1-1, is DVKVTQSSRYLVKRTGEKVFLECVQDMDHENMFWYRQDPGLGLRLIYFSYDVKMKEKGDIPEGYSVSREKKERFSLILESASTNQTSMYLCASSFWRQNTEAFFGQGTRLTVV.

CDR3 DNA: TGTGCCAGCAGCACTCGACAGGGGGATACCTACGAGCAGTACTTC. It encodes CASSTRQGDTYEQYF. This chain connects TRBV21-1 to TRBJ2-7; TRBD1 is taken as the D call from the table, unchecked against the DNA. TRBV21-1 is a recognized pseudogene. CDR3 length: 15 amino acids.

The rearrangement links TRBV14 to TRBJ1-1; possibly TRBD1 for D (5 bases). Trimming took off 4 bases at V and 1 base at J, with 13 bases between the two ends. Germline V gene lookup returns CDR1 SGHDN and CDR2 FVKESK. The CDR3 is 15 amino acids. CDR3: CASSLRQFSNTEAFF. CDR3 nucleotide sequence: TGTGCCAGCAGCCTCAGACAGTTTTCGAACACTGAAGCTTTCTTT.

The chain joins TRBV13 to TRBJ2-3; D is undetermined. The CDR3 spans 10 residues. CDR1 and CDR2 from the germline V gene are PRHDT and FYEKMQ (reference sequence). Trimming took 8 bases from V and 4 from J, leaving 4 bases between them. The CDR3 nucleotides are TGTGCCAGCTCATCAGATACGCAGTATTTT. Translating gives CASSSDTQYF.

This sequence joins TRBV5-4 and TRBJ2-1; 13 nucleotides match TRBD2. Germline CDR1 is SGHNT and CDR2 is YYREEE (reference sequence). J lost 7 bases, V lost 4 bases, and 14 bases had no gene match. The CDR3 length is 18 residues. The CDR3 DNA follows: TGTGCCAGCAGCCTAGAGGGACTAGCGGGACCTACGGGTAATGAGCAGTTCTTC. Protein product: CASSLEGLAGPTGNEQFF.

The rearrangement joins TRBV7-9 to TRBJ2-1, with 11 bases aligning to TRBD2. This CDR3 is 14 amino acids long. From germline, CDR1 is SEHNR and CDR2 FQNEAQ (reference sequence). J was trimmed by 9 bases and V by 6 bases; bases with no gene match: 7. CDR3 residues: CASRDTSGSFEQFF. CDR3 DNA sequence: TGTGCCAGCAGGGATACTAGCGGGAGTTTTGAGCAGTTCTTC.

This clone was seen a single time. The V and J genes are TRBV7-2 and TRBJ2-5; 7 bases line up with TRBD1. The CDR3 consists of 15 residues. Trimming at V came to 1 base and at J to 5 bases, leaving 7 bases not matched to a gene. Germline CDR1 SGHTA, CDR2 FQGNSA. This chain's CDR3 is CASSLEGARRETQYF. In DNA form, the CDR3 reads TGTGCCAGCAGCTTAGAGGGGGCGCGGCGGGAGACCCAGTACTTC.

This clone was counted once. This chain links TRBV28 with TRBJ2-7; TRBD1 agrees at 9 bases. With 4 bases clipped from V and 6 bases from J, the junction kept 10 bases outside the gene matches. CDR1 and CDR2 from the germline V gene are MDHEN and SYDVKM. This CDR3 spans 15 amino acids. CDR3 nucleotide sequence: TGTGCCAGCAGTTCCCTTATGCAACAGGGGGCCGAGCAGTACTTC. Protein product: CASSSLMQQGAEQYF.

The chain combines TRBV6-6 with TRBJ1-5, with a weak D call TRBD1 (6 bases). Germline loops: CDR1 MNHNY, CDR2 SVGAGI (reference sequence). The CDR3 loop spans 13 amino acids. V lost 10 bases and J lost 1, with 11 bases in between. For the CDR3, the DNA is TGTGCCACACTTACAGGGAGCAATCAGCCCCAGCATTTT. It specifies CATLTGSNQPQHF.

The CDR3 sequence: CATSLGGNRDQETQYF. CDR3 DNA: TGTGCCACCAGCCTTGGTGGCAACAGGGACCAAGAGACCCAGTACTTC. The rearrangement uses TRBV15 and TRBJ2-5; perhaps TRBD1 as D (6 bases). This CDR3 has 16 residues. Per germline, CDR1 LNHNV and CDR2 YYDKDF (reference sequence). V was pared by 5 bases and J by 0 bases, with 16 bases between. Full variable domain (outside the CDR3, taken from reference TRBV15 and TRBJ2-5): DAMVIQNPRYQVTQFGKPVTLSCSQTLNHNVMYWYQQKSSQAPKLLFHYYDKDFNNEADTPDNFQSRRPNTSFCFLDIRSPGLGDTAMYLCATSLGGNRDQETQYFGPGTRLLVL.

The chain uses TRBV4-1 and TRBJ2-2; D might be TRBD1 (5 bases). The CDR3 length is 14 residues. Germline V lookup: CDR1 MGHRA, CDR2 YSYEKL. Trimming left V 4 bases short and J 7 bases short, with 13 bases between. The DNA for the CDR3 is TGCGCCAGCAGCCCAGGGTCTAGTTACGGGGAGCTGTTTTTT. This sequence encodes CASSPGSSYGELFF.

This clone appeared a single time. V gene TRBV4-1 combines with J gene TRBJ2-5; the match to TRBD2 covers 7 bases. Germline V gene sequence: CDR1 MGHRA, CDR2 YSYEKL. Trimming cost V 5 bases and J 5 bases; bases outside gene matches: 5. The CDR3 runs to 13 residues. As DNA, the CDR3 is TGCGCCAGCAGCTTAAGGGGAGGGGAGACCCAGTACTTC. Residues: CASSLRGGETQYF.

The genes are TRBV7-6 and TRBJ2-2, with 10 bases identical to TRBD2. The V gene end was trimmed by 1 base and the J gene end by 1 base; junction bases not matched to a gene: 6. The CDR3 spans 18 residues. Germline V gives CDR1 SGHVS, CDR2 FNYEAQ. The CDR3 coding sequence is TGTGCCAGCAGCTTAGGGGTAGCGGGAGGACGGAACACCGGGGAGCTGTTTTTT. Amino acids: CASSLGVAGGRNTGELFF. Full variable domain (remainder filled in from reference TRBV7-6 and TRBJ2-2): GAGVSQSPRYKVTKRGQDVALRCDPISGHVSLYWYRQALGQGPEFLTYFNYEAQQDKSGLPNDRFSAERPEGSISTLTIQRTEQRDSAMYRCASSLGVAGGRNTGELFFGEGSRLTVL.

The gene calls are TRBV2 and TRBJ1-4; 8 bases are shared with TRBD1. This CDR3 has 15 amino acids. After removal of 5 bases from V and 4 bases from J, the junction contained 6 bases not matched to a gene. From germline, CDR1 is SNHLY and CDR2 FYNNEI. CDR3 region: CASSTQQGVNEKLFF. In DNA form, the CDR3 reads TGTGCCAGCAGTACTCAACAGGGGGTTAATGAAAAACTGTTTTTT.